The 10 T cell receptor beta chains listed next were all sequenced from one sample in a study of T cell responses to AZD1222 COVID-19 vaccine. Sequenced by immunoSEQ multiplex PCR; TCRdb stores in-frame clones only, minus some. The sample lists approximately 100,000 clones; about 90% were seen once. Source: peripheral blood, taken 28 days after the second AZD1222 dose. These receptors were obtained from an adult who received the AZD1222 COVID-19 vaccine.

The CDR3 region is CASRSSAENTGELFF. The CDR3 DNA reads TGTGCCAGCAGGTCCAGTGCGGAGAACACCGGGGAGCTGTTTTTT. This chain joins TRBV6-5 and TRBJ2-2; D not resolved. Germline values: CDR1 MNHEY, CDR2 SVGAGI. Trimming pared 6 bases from V and 1 base from J, leaving 12 bases between. CDR3 size: 15 residues.

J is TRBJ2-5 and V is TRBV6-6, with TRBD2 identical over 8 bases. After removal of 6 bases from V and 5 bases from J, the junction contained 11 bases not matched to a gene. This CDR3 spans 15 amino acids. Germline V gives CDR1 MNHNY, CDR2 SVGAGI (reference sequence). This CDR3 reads CASSRRGTRDETQYF. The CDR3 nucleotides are TGTGCCAGCAGCCGACGCGGGACTAGGGATGAGACCCAGTACTTC.

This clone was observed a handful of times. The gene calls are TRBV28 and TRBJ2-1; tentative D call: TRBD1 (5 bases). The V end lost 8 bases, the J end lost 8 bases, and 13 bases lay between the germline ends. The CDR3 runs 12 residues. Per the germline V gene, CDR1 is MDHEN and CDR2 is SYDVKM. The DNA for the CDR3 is TGTGCCAGCGACAGAGATACTCATGAGCAGTTCTTC. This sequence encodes CASDRDTHEQFF.

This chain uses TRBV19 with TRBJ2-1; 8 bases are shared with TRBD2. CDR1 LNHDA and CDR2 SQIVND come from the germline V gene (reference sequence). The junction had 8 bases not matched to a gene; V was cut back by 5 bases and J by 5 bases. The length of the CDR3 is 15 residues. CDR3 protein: CASSLGLVVDNEQFF. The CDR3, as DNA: TGTGCCAGTAGTCTGGGACTAGTCGTCGACAATGAGCAGTTCTTC.

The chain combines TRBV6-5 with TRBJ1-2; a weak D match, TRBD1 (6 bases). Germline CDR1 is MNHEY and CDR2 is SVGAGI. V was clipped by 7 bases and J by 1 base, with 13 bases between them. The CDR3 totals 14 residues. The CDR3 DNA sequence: TGTGCCAGCACCCAGACAGGAATTAACTATGGCTACACCTTC. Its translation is CASTQTGINYGYTF.

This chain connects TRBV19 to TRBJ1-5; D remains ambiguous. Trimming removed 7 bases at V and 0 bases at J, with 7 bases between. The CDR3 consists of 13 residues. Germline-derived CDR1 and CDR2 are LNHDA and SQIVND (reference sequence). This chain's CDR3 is CASNGYSNQPQHF. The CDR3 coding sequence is TGTGCCAGTAACGGGTATAGCAATCAGCCCCAGCATTTT.

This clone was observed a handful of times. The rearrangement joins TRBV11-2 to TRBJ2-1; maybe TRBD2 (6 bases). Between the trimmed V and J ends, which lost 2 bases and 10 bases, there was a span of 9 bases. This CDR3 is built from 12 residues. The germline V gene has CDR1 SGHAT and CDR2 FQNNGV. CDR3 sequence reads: CASSLSGHEQFF. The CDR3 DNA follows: TGTGCCAGCAGCTTAAGCGGGCACGAGCAGTTCTTC.

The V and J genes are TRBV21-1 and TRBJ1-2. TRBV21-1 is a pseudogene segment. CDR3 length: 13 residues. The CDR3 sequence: CASSFATEYGYTF. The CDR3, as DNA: TGTGCCAGCAGTTTCGCGACGGAATATGGCTACACCTTC.

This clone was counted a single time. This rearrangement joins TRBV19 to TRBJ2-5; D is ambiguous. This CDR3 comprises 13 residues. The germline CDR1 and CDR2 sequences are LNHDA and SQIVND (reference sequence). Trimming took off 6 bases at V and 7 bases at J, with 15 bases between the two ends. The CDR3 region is CASSPLSSGTQYF. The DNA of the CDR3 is TGTGCCAGTAGCCCACTCTCTTCGGGGACCCAGTACTTC.

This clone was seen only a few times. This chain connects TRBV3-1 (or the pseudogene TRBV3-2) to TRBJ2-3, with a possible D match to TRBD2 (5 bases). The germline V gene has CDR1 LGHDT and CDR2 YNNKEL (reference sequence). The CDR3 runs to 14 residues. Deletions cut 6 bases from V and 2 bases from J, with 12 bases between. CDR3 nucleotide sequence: TGTGCCAGCAGAGGCGGGCTTTTCACAGATACGCAGTATTTT. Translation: CASRGGLFTDTQYF.